These 26 T cell receptor beta chains came from one sample sequenced in a study of CD8 T cells in Susac syndrome. With random hexamers, 0.5 to 1 ug RNA was reverse transcribed. MiXCR was run by TCRdb on the immunoSEQ multiplex PCR reads, yielding one entry per CDR3 protein. The sample consists of some 110,000 distinct CDR3 sequences, 85% to 95% of them appearing once. Sequenced sample: CD4+ T cells from PBMCs. All receptors come from a human donor with multiple sclerosis.

The chain employs TRBV7-9 and TRBJ2-1, with D unclear. V lost 5 bases, J lost 2 bases, and 10 bases lay in between. The germline V gene has CDR1 SEHNR and CDR2 FQNEAQ (reference sequence). The CDR3 is made up of 14 amino acids. The DNA of the CDR3 is TGTGCCAGCAGCCTAGGGTCTCCCTACAATGAGCAGTTCTTC. It is translated as CASSLGSPYNEQFF.

This clonotype was detected only once. The J gene is TRBJ1-6, the V gene TRBV7-9; D is perhaps TRBD1 (5 bases). The CDR3 is made up of 15 amino acids. V lost 6 bases and J 2 bases, leaving 11 bases between the germline ends. From germline, CDR1 is SEHNR and CDR2 FQNEAQ (reference sequence). CDR3 nucleotide sequence: TGTGCCAGCAGTCCCGAAGGGGCCTATAATTCACCCCTCCACTTT. Encoded protein: CASSPEGAYNSPLHF.

This clonotype was counted a single time. The rearrangement joins TRBV5-1 to TRBJ2-5; 15 positions match TRBD2. This CDR3 has 17 amino acids. In germline, CDR1 is SGHRS, CDR2 YFSETQ. After removal of 2 bases from V and 2 bases from J, the junction contained 4 bases not matched to a gene. The chain's CDR3 is CASSFGTSGGYQETQYF. Written as DNA, the CDR3 is TGCGCCAGCAGCTTCGGGACTAGCGGGGGGTATCAAGAGACCCAGTACTTC.

This clonotype has just one count. J is TRBJ2-7 and V is TRBV20-1, with TRBD1 matching 9 bases. The CDR3 has 14 amino acids. Germline CDR1 and CDR2: DFQATT and SNEGSKA (reference sequence). V lost 3 bases and J lost 6; bases outside the gene matches: 9. The CDR3 protein is CSARDRGNALEQYF. CDR3 bases: TGCAGTGCTAGGGACAGGGGAAATGCGCTCGAGCAGTACTTC.

The rearrangement links TRBV10-3 to TRBJ1-6; D is uncertain. V was shortened by 3 bases and J by 4 bases, with 7 bases between the two germline ends. The CDR3 spans 14 residues. From germline, CDR1 is ENHRY and CDR2 SYGVKD. CDR3 protein: CAISDEQYNSPLHF. CDR3 nucleotide sequence: TGTGCCATCAGTGACGAGCAGTATAATTCACCCCTCCACTTT.

The chain combines TRBV7-2 with TRBJ2-3; D assignment may be TRBD1 or TRBD2 (6 bases each). Germline V gene data show CDR1 as SGHTA and CDR2 as FQGNSA. The CDR3 contains 15 residues. The V end lost 6 bases, the J end lost 4 bases, and 17 bases lay between the germline ends. CDR3 sequence (DNA): TGTGCCAGCAGACCGGGTTCGGGGGCGGCAGATACGCAGTATTTT. Its translation: CASRPGSGAADTQYF.

V and J are TRBV4-2 and TRBJ2-3; no clear D. Looked up from germline, CDR1 is LGHNA and CDR2 is YNFKEQ. Between the trimmed V and J ends, which lost 0 bases and 3 bases, there was a span of 7 bases. This CDR3 has 14 amino acids. The CDR3 coding sequence is TGTGCCAGCAGCCAAGACATGGAGACAGATACGCAGTATTTT. It specifies CASSQDMETDTQYF.

V usage is TRBV6-5 and J usage is TRBJ1-1; a weak D match, TRBD1 (5 bases). The germline gives CDR1 MNHEY, CDR2 SVGAGI. V shed 0 bases and J shed 1 base, with 9 bases lying between them. CDR3 size: 15 residues. The CDR3 loop is CASSYSGRTNTEAFF. CDR3 sequence (DNA): TGTGCCAGCAGTTACTCGGGACGGACGAACACTGAAGCTTTCTTT.

The V gene is TRBV6-2 or TRBV6-3, the J gene TRBJ2-7, with D perhaps being TRBD1 or TRBD2 (6 bases each). Germline V gene lookup returns CDR1 MNHEY and CDR2 SVGEGT. This CDR3 spans 14 amino acids. Trimming removed 5 bases from V and 4 bases from J, with 15 bases in between. The CDR3 sequence is CASSPRGGLYEQYF. The CDR3 DNA follows: TGTGCCAGCAGTCCTCGTGGGGGGCTGTACGAGCAGTACTTC.

This clonotype appeared once. V gene TRBV30 combines with J gene TRBJ2-3; D possibly corresponds to TRBD2 (5 bases). Germline values: CDR1 GTSNPN, CDR2 SVGIG (reference sequence). There are 13 residues in the CDR3. V shed 5 bases and J shed 3 bases, with 12 bases lying between them. The CDR3 sequence is CAWGRGNTDTQYF. The CDR3 nucleotides are TGTGCCTGGGGTCGAGGGAATACAGATACGCAGTATTTT.

V is TRBV4-1 and J is TRBJ1-3, with D unresolved. This CDR3 is 15 amino acids long. Trimming stripped 3 bases from V and 2 bases from J, with 11 bases between. The germline V gene has CDR1 MGHRA and CDR2 YSYEKL. DNA of the CDR3: TGCGCCAGCAGCCACCCCGGGTCAGCTGGAAACACCATATATTTT. Its protein is CASSHPGSAGNTIYF.

CDR3 DNA sequence: TGTGCCAGCAGCGTAGGAGAGGGTCGGCAGCCCCAGCATTTT. Protein product: CASSVGEGRQPQHF. J is TRBJ1-5 and V is TRBV9; D unclear. V lost 0 bases to trimming and J lost 7 bases, with 11 bases between them. The germline V gene has CDR1 SGDLS and CDR2 YYNGEE. This CDR3 region has 14 residues.

The chain employs TRBV4-3 and TRBJ1-1; D unresolved. Germline values: CDR1 LGHNA, CDR2 YSLEER. V was clipped by 0 bases and J by 6 bases, with 8 bases between them. The CDR3 is 13 residues long. In DNA, the CDR3 is TGCGCCAGCAGCCAAGATGTGGGTTCTGAAGCTTTCTTT. Protein: CASSQDVGSEAFF.

This chain uses TRBV28 with TRBJ2-5; maybe TRBD1 (6 bases). V lost 7 bases to trimming and J lost 5 bases, with 20 bases between them. The CDR3 sequence is 15 residues long. From germline, CDR1 is MDHEN and CDR2 SYDVKM. CDR3 region: CASTPSLGAGETQYF. The CDR3 coding sequence is TGTGCCAGCACCCCATCCCTGGGGGCAGGGGAGACCCAGTACTTC.

This clonotype is a singleton in its sample. The chain links TRBV29-1 to TRBJ2-1; weak D call: TRBD1 (5 bases). The ends were cut back, 8 bases at V and 8 bases at J, with 10 bases in the middle. CDR3 length: 10 residues. CDR1 is SQVTM, CDR2 ANQGSEA, per germline. Written as DNA, the CDR3 is TGCAGCATTCGCAGGGATGAGCAGTTCTTC. Its translation is CSIRRDEQFF.

The rearrangement links TRBV3-1 to TRBJ1-4; D is possibly TRBD1 (5 bases). The CDR3 is made up of 13 amino acids. Germline V gene lookup returns CDR1 LGHDT and CDR2 YNNKEL (reference sequence). V lost 4 bases to trimming and J lost 3 bases, with 6 bases between them. This CDR3 is CASSRGPNEKLFF. The CDR3 coding sequence is TGTGCCAGCAGCCGGGGCCCTAATGAAAAACTGTTTTTT. Combining the CDR3 with reference TRBV3-1 and TRBJ1-4 gives the whole variable domain DTAVSQTPKYLVTQMGNDKSIKCEQNLGHDTMYWYKQDSKKFLKIMFSYNNKELIINETVPNRFSPKSPDKAHLNLHINSLELGDSAVYFCASSRGPNEKLFFGSGTQLSVL.

This rearrangement joins TRBV18 to TRBJ1-5, with a tentative D call TRBD1 (5 bases). The V and J ends lost 3 bases and 0 bases respectively, with 12 bases between them. From germline, CDR1 is KGHSH and CDR2 LQKENI. CDR3 length: 16 residues. For the CDR3, the DNA is TGTGCCAGCTCACCGGGCAGGGCAAATAGCAATCAGCCCCAGCATTTT. It specifies CASSPGRANSNQPQHF. The full variable domain, completed using reference TRBV18 and TRBJ1-5, is NAGVMQNPRHLVRRRGQEARLRCSPMKGHSHVYWYRQLPEEGLKFMVYLQKENIIDESGMPKERFSAEFPKEGPSILRIQQVVRGDSAAYFCASSPGRANSNQPQHFGDGTRLSIL.

The rearrangement joins TRBV28 to TRBJ2-5, with 15 bases that match TRBD2. The ends lost 6 bases at V and 5 bases at J; junction bases unmatched: 7. The CDR3 totals 16 residues. Per the germline V gene, CDR1 is MDHEN and CDR2 is SYDVKM. CDR3 in DNA: TGTGCCAGCAGATCAGGGACTAGCGGGGGGAAGGAGACCCAGTACTTC. Its translation is CASRSGTSGGKETQYF.

The chain is built from TRBV7-2 and TRBJ1-5, with D uncertain. The germline gives CDR1 SGHTA, CDR2 FQGNSA. The CDR3 is 15 amino acids. V was cut by 5 bases and J by 1 base, with 12 bases left in between. CDR3: CASSVQLSSNQPQHF. The DNA of the CDR3 is TGTGCCAGCAGCGTTCAGCTCTCAAGCAATCAGCCCCAGCATTTT.

The genes are TRBV6-5 and TRBJ1-4; 10 nucleotides line up with TRBD1. The CDR3 totals 17 residues. J gave up 0 bases and V 2 bases, and 3 bases lay outside the gene matches. The germline V gene has CDR1 MNHEY and CDR2 SVGAGI. This chain's CDR3 is CASSYGTGDATNEKLFF. The CDR3 DNA follows: TGTGCCAGCAGTTACGGGACAGGGGATGCAACTAATGAAAAACTGTTTTTT.

The chain recombines TRBV7-8 with TRBJ1-5; D is uncertain. This CDR3 has 15 residues. Germline loops: CDR1 SGHVS, CDR2 FQNEAQ. Deletions cut 1 base from V and 0 bases from J, with 7 bases between. CDR3 loop: CASSLVGYSNQPQHF. In nucleotides, the CDR3 is TGTGCCAGCAGCTTAGTTGGGTATAGCAATCAGCCCCAGCATTTT. Together with reference TRBV7-8 and TRBJ1-5, the CDR3 gives the full variable domain: GAGVSQSPRYKVAKRGQDVALRCDPISGHVSLFWYQQALGQGPEFLTYFQNEAQLDKSGLPSDRFFAERPEGSVSTLKIQRTQQEDSAVYLCASSLVGYSNQPQHFGDGTRLSIL.

Notes on this clonotype: One junction end does not reproduce the germline sequence, and a read error may be involved. The chain uses TRBV7-7 and TRBJ2-5, with 9 nucleotides matching TRBD2. This CDR3 contains 14 residues. Germline CDR1 and CDR2: SSHAT and FNYEAQ (reference sequence). The CDR3 loop reads CASSLSGGSETQYF. The CDR3 DNA sequence: TGTGCTAGCAGCTTGAGCGGGGGGTCAGAGACCCAGTACTTC.

V usage is TRBV9 and J usage is TRBJ2-1; 12 bases align to TRBD2. CDR3 length: 13 amino acids. Germline V gene sequence: CDR1 SGDLS, CDR2 YYNGEE. The junction had 1 base not matched to a gene; V was cut back by 3 bases and J by 9 bases. CDR3 bases: TGTGCCAGCAGCGGGACTAGCGGGGTTGAGCAGTTCTTC. Its protein product is CASSGTSGVEQFF.

In nucleotides, the CDR3 is TGTGCCAGCAGCGTAGAAGGATTGTCTAGCACAGATACGCAGTATTTT. It yields the protein CASSVEGLSSTDTQYF. The chain employs TRBV9 and TRBJ2-3, with unresolved D. This CDR3 comprises 16 residues. Trimming shortened V by 0 bases and J by 0 bases, and 11 bases separated the two germline ends. The germline V gene has CDR1 SGDLS and CDR2 YYNGEE.

This chain joins TRBV29-1 and TRBJ1-1, with D maybe TRBD1 (5 bases). The germline CDR1 and CDR2 sequences are SQVTM and ANQGSEA. V dropped 7 bases and J dropped 1 base, with 16 bases sitting between them. The CDR3 extends over 14 amino acids. The CDR3 DNA reads as TGCAGCGCCAGAACCGGGACGAAGAACACTGAAGCTTTCTTT. It encodes CSARTGTKNTEAFF. The full variable domain, completed using reference TRBV29-1 and TRBJ1-1, is SAVISQKPSRDICQRGTSLTIQCQVDSQVTMMFWYRQQPGQSLTLIATANQGSEATYESGFVIDKFPISRPNLTFSTLTVSNMSPEDSSIYLCSARTGTKNTEAFFGQGTRLTVV.

The J gene is TRBJ1-5, the V gene TRBV2, with 10 bases fitting TRBD1. J lost 8 bases, V lost 4 bases, and 8 bases had no gene match. Germline CDR1 reads SNHLY; CDR2 reads FYNNEI. CDR3 size: 15 residues. The CDR3 loop is CASSVRDRGIEPQHF. The DNA for the CDR3 is TGTGCCAGCAGTGTTAGGGACAGGGGTATTGAGCCCCAGCATTTT.